A selection of T cell receptor beta chains follows, all from one sample in a study of T-cell memory formation after mild COVID-19. TCRdb re-called the 5' RACE reads through MiXCR, storing one row per CDR3 protein. This table holds about 350,000 distinct CDR3 sequences, 25% to 30% found once. Sequenced sample: PBMCs or a T cell subset sorted from them (not recorded which). The origin of the receptors is an adult woman who had mild COVID-19 (a few samples of this study predate the infection). Cell type and time point are not known. Each CDR3 is given with its conserved first and last residue. D genes are given only for firm matches. Only part of the rows carry a size: once, few, many, or a class if the clone is expanded.

DNA,CDR3,size,V,J,D
TGCAGTGCTAGCCTAGCGGGAGCCTCCGCCCCTTTTGGCAATGAGCAGTTCTTC,CSASLAGASAPFGNEQFF,few,TRBV20-1,TRBJ2-1,TRBD2
TGTGCCAGCAGCTACGACAGGGACCAGCCCCAGCATTTT,CASSYDRDQPQHF,few,TRBV7-9,TRBJ1-5,TRBD1
TGCGCCAGCAGCCAGTTGGACAGGGGCTTC,CASSQLDRGF,-,TRBV4-3,TRBJ2-1,TRBD1
TGTGCCACCAGTGACCCGGACAGACCCTACGAGCAGTACTTC,CATSDPDRPYEQYF,-,TRBV24-1,TRBJ2-7,-
TGTGCCAGCAGTTGGATAGCGGTTAACACCGGGGAGCTGTTTTTT,CASSWIAVNTGELFF,-,TRBV6-5,TRBJ2-2,-
TGCAGTGCTATCGGGATCTACACTGAAGCTTTCTTT,CSAIGIYTEAFF,-,TRBV20-1,TRBJ1-1,-
TGTGCCATCAGTGAGGTCTTAGGGGACACTGAAGCTTTCTTT,CAISEVLGDTEAFF,-,TRBV10-3,TRBJ1-1,-
TGTGCCATCAGTGAGTCATTTGTCAAGAACACTGAAGCTTTCTTT,CAISESFVKNTEAFF,-,TRBV10-3,TRBJ1-1,-
TGTGCCATCAGTGGGGGACAGGTAATCGACGAGCAGTACTTC,CAISGGQVIDEQYF,-,TRBV10-3,TRBJ2-7,TRBD1
TGTGCCAGCAGTTACCAGACTAGCGGGAGAACCAATGAGCAGTTCTTC,CASSYQTSGRTNEQFF,-,TRBV6-6,TRBJ2-1,TRBD2
TGCGCCAGCACCTCCGCCGGCGGCGTATCTAATGAGCAGTTCTTC,CASTSAGGVSNEQFF,few,TRBV5-1,TRBJ2-1,-
TGTGCCAGCAATAAGGAGGCCTTCGGCTATGGCTACACCTTC,CASNKEAFGYGYTF,-,TRBV6-1,TRBJ1-2,-
TGTGCCAGCGGACTCGGGGCTTTATACGAGCAGTACTTC,CASGLGALYEQYF,-,TRBV7-9,TRBJ2-7,-
TGCGCCAGCAGCTCGGGACAGGGGGGCAATCAGCCCCAGCATTTT,CASSSGQGGNQPQHF,-,TRBV5-1,TRBJ1-5,TRBD1
TGTGCCAGCAGCCAAGAGGGGCTTGGAGCCTACGAGCAGTACTTC,CASSQEGLGAYEQYF,-,TRBV4-2,TRBJ2-7,-
TGTGCCAGCAGTTTTGCAAGGGGCAAGGCCGATAGCAATCAGCCCCAGCATTTT,CASSFARGKADSNQPQHF,-,TRBV12-3/TRBV12-4,TRBJ1-5,-
TGCAGTGCTAGAGATACAGGACTAGAAGCCGGGGAGCTGTTTTTT,CSARDTGLEAGELFF,-,TRBV20-1,TRBJ2-2,TRBD2
TGTGCCAGCAGTACGACTAGCGGTCCCTACGAGCAGTACTTC,CASSTTSGPYEQYF,many,TRBV5-5,TRBJ2-7,TRBD2
TGTGCCAGCAGTTACCGAGGGACAGGGAGGGCAGTGGGCTATGGCTACACCTTC,CASSYRGTGRAVGYGYTF,few,TRBV6-5,TRBJ1-2,TRBD1
TGTGCCACCAGTGATTCCCGGGAGGGCCCAGATACGCAGTATTTT,CATSDSREGPDTQYF,once,TRBV24-1,TRBJ2-3,TRBD2
TGTGCCATCAGCCCGAACTCCGCGGGGGCCTCCGGGGAGCTGTTTTTT,CAISPNSAGASGELFF,few,TRBV10-3,TRBJ2-2,-
TGTGCCAGCAGCGTAGCTGACAGCACCGGGGAGCTGTTTTTT,CASSVADSTGELFF,few,TRBV9,TRBJ2-2,-
TGCGCCAGCAGCTGGGGGGCGGACGCTAGCACAGATACGCAGTATTTT,CASSWGADASTDTQYF,once,TRBV5-1,TRBJ2-3,-
TGCAGCGGGTCGATGGCCTTCATGAACACTGAAGCTTTCTTT,CSGSMAFMNTEAFF,-,TRBV29-1,TRBJ1-1,-
TGTGCCAGCAGTGTCGGGACTAGCGGGACCGAGCAGTACTTC,CASSVGTSGTEQYF,-,TRBV6-5,TRBJ2-7,TRBD2
TGTGCCAGCAGCTTAGCTGTAAAAGGGGAGACCCAGTACTTC,CASSLAVKGETQYF,few,TRBV7-8,TRBJ2-5,-
TGTGCCACCAGCAGAGTTCTGATTGGGGGAACTGGGGCCAACGTCCTGACTTTC,CATSRVLIGGTGANVLTF,-,TRBV15,TRBJ2-6,-
TGCGCCAGCAGCCACAGGACAGGCCCCTATGGCTACACCTTC,CASSHRTGPYGYTF,-,TRBV5-1,TRBJ1-2,TRBD1
TGTGCCAGCAGCTTAGCCAGCGCGGGAGGATCTTACTACGAGCAGTACTTC,CASSLASAGGSYYEQYF,-,TRBV7-8,TRBJ2-7,TRBD2
TGTGCCAGCAGTTTAGGGGAGTATGGCTACACCTTC,CASSLGEYGYTF,-,TRBV12-3/TRBV12-4,TRBJ1-2,-
TGTGCCAGCAGTAGGTACAGCCAGCCCCAGCATTTT,CASSRYSQPQHF,-,TRBV6-2/TRBV6-3,TRBJ1-5,-
TGTGCCAGTAGTGTGGGGGAAGCCTACGAGCAGTACTTC,CASSVGEAYEQYF,-,TRBV19,TRBJ2-7,-
TGTGCCACCGGGGACGTTCGGCCCCAGCATTTT,CATGDVRPQHF,-,TRBV6-2/TRBV6-3,TRBJ1-5,-
TGTGCCAGCAGAGATAGCGGGAGAGATGAGCAGTTCTTC,CASRDSGRDEQFF,few,TRBV6-5,TRBJ2-1,TRBD2
TGCAGTGCTAGGTTTATTCCGGGACAGGGTGTAGCGGGAGTTGGAAACACCATATATTTT,CSARFIPGQGVAGVGNTIYF,few,TRBV20-1,TRBJ1-3,TRBD1
TGTGCCAGCAGTTACTCCCCGGAGAGCTCCTACAATGAGCAGTTCTTC,CASSYSPESSYNEQFF,few,TRBV6-5,TRBJ2-1,-